This TCR beta chain emerged from a study of T cells in Graves' hyperthyroidism and ophthalmopathy. Study-level points and caveats: From stable hyperthyroidism, ophthalmopathy was separated by a 13 V-J model.

The CDR3 regions of TCR beta were amplified from RNA transcripts. With the HTBI primer set, the TCR CDR3 went through a first round of RT-PCR. TCRdb analysed the multiplex PCR reads with MiXCR anew, one entry per CDR3 protein. Seen here are hundreds of thousands of distinct CDR3 sequences, 15% to 20% observed once, and the top ten hold about 3.5%. This CDR3 spans 16 amino acids. With 4 bases clipped from V and 5 bases from J, the junction kept 11 bases outside the gene matches. CDR1 is SGHAT and CDR2 is FQNNGV in the germline V gene. This clonotype was observed many times. Its antigen is not known. A roughly 9.1 ml volume of fresh peripheral blood provided the PBMCs.

The chain is built from TRBV11-2 and TRBJ2-7, with 10 bases matching TRBD1. Sequences were obtained from blood. This TCR was recovered from a woman aged 18-29 years with Graves' hyperthyroidism. CDR3 loop: CASSSTRDRGLHEQYF. CDR3 bases: TGTGCCAGCAGCTCCACCCGGGACAGGGGACTTCACGAGCAGTACTTC.